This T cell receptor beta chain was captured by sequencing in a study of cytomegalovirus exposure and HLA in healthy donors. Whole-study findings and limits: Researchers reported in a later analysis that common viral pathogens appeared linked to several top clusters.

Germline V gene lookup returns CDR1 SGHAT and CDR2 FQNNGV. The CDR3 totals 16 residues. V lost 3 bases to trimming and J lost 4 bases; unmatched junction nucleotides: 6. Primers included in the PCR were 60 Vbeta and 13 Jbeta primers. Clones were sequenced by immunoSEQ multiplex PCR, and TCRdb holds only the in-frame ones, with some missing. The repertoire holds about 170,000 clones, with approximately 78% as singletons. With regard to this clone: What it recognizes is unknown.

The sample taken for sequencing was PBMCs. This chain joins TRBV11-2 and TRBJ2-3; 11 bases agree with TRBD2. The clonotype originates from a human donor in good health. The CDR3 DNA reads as TGTGCCAGCAGCTTCCGACTAGCGGGGCACGCAGATACGCAGTATTTT. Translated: CASSFRLAGHADTQYF.